Each of the 17 T cell receptor beta chains below was sequenced from the same sample in a study of human T cells and chemical hapten exposure. TCRdb re-analysed the RACE reads in MiXCR, keeping a single row per CDR3 protein. The sample has about 49,000 distinct CDR3 sequences, 9.3% seen once. Time point of the sample: patch test 1, 2 weeks after DPC sensitization. Treatment here: therapeutic diphenylcyclopropenone sensitization with weekly scalp DPC. The source material was whole blood, sampled in connection with sensitization to the hapten diphenylcyclopropenone (DPC). The source is a woman between 45 and 60 years old with alopecia areata. Some clones in this sample may be carry-over from other donors' samples.

This rearrangement joins TRBV2 to TRBJ2-1, with 7 bases lining up with TRBD1. V trimming: 1 base; J trimming: 9 bases; junction bases outside the gene matches: 9. This CDR3 spans 15 amino acids. Per germline, CDR1 SNHLY and CDR2 FYNNEI. The CDR3 region is CASSEEAGGRSEQFF. As DNA, the CDR3 is TGTGCCAGCAGTGAAGAGGCAGGGGGACGGAGTGAGCAGTTCTTC. Looking up the rest from reference TRBV2 and TRBJ2-1 gives the full variable domain: EPEVTQTPSHQVTQMGQEVILRCVPISNHLYFYWYRQILGQKVEFLVSFYNNEISEKSEIFDDQFSVERPDGSNFTLKIRSTKLEDSAMYFCASSEEAGGRSEQFFGPGTRLTVL.

This clonotype was counted at least ten times. CDR3 region: CASSPLGQGDRTEAFF. CDR3 in DNA: TGTGCCAGCTCACCACTTGGACAGGGAGATCGGACTGAAGCTTTCTTT. The chain has TRBV18 and TRBJ1-1, with TRBD1 matching over 8 bases. The CDR3 has 16 residues. From germline, CDR1 is KGHSH and CDR2 LQKENI. The ends lost 1 base at V and 5 bases at J; junction bases unmatched: 9.

This clonotype was counted ten times or more. The chain links TRBV4-1 to TRBJ2-7; D is undetermined. Trimming removed 1 base from V and 5 bases from J, with 12 bases in between. CDR3 size: 14 residues. Germline V gives CDR1 MGHRA, CDR2 YSYEKL. Written as DNA, the CDR3 is TGCGCCAGCAGCCAAGCAGCCAGGAACGACGAGCAGTACTTC. Protein product: CASSQAARNDEQYF.

This clonotype was detected many times. This sequence joins TRBV6-5 and TRBJ2-7, with 8 bases fitting TRBD1. J was trimmed by 11 bases and V by 6 bases; bases with no gene match: 15. Germline values: CDR1 MNHEY, CDR2 SVGAGI. The CDR3 sequence is 14 residues long. The CDR3 loop reads CASRKSPGQAAEYF. CDR3 nucleotides: TGTGCCAGCAGGAAATCTCCGGGACAGGCGGCGGAGTACTTC.

This clonotype was picked up a small number of times. The chain couples TRBV27 to TRBJ2-2; D uncertain. CDR1 MNHEY and CDR2 SMNVEV come from the germline V gene (reference sequence). Trimming removed 6 bases from V and 5 bases from J, with 10 bases in between. This CDR3 has 13 residues. In DNA, the CDR3 is TGTGCCAGCAGATTAGGCCCTACCGGGGAGCTGTTTTTT. Its translation is CASRLGPTGELFF.

Remarks on this clonotype: A read error may be the cause here, since a much bigger clone is one base away. This chain links TRBV20-1 with TRBJ1-1, with D unresolved. CDR1 is DFQATT, CDR2 SNEGSKA, per germline (reference sequence). The CDR3 length is 14 residues. V was cut by 4 bases and J by 1 base, with 13 bases left in between. Here the CDR3 DNA reads TGCAGTGCTAAAATGGTCAATAGGAACACTGAAGCTTTCTTT. As protein: CSAKMVNRNTEAFF.

This clonotype showed up just a few times. The chain combines TRBV18 with TRBJ2-2; 10 bases map to TRBD1. The germline V gene encodes CDR1 KGHSH and CDR2 LQKENI. The junction had 6 bases not matched to a gene; V was cut back by 1 base and J by 4 bases. CDR3 length: 17 residues. The CDR3 spells CASSPLTRDRGTGELFF. The CDR3 DNA is TGTGCCAGCTCACCACTAACCCGGGACAGGGGCACCGGGGAGCTGTTTTTT. Full variable domain (outside the CDR3, taken from reference TRBV18 and TRBJ2-2): NAGVMQNPRHLVRRRGQEARLRCSPMKGHSHVYWYRQLPEEGLKFMVYLQKENIIDESGMPKERFSAEFPKEGPSILRIQQVVRGDSAAYFCASSPLTRDRGTGELFFGEGSRLTVL.

This clonotype was seen many times. No conserved phenylalanine or tryptophan is present at the end of the CDR3, so a read error is the likely explanation. The DNA is omitted, as the CDR3 cannot be located on it reliably, and the CDR3 follows TCRdb's listing. The CDR3: CASSECVG. The chain has TRBV25-1 and TRBJ2-7. CDR1 is MGHDK, CDR2 SYGVNS, per germline. The CDR3 is made up of 8 amino acids, end residues included.

The gene calls are TRBV12-3 or TRBV12-4 and TRBJ1-6; tentatively, D is TRBD1 (5 bases). CDR3 length: 13 residues. With 6 bases removed from V and 10 bases from J, the gap between germline ends came to 13 bases. CDR3 loop: CASSRGLGSPLHF. CDR3 DNA sequence: TGTGCCAGCAGCCGGGGACTTGGGTCACCCCTCCACTTT.

This rearrangement joins TRBV2 to TRBJ2-7; no clear D. V was cut by 3 bases and J by 3 bases, with 12 bases left in between. This CDR3 is built from 14 residues. Germline CDR1 and CDR2: SNHLY and FYNNEI. The CDR3 DNA reads as TGTGCCAGCAGTGAGTCCAGTCCCCTCTACGAGCAGTACTTC. It translates to CASSESSPLYEQYF.

This clonotype was observed many times. This chain connects TRBV5-1 to TRBJ2-3; 13 bases are shared with TRBD2. This CDR3 is built from 16 residues. V shed 3 bases and J 2 bases; nucleotides not matched to a gene: 3. Germline CDR1 and CDR2: SGHRS and YFSETQ. DNA for the CDR3: TGCGCCAGCAGCTCCGGACTAGCGGGGGCCACAGATACGCAGTATTTT. Translated: CASSSGLAGATDTQYF.

This clonotype was seen repeatedly, ten times or more. CDR3 DNA: TGTGCCAGTACCCAGACTAGCGGGGTTAACGAGCAGTACTTC. As protein: CASTQTSGVNEQYF. V and J are TRBV19 and TRBJ2-7, with 11 bases fitting TRBD2. Germline values: CDR1 LNHDA, CDR2 SQIVND (reference sequence). This CDR3 spans 14 amino acids. V lost 7 bases, J lost 5 bases, and 7 bases stayed unmatched.

In this sample, this clonotype turned up many times. The rearrangement joins TRBV5-1 to TRBJ2-3; D uncertain. V was pared by 4 bases and J by 2 bases, with 14 bases between. Per the germline V gene, CDR1 is SGHRS and CDR2 is YFSETQ. The CDR3 runs 15 residues. CDR3: CASSANSGFTDTQYF. The CDR3 bases are TGCGCCAGCAGCGCCAACAGTGGCTTCACAGATACGCAGTATTTT.

This clonotype was observed a handful of times. The V gene is TRBV5-1, the J gene TRBJ2-7; 7 bases agree with TRBD1. This CDR3 contains 14 residues. V lost 4 bases and J lost 4; bases outside the gene matches: 8. In germline, CDR1 is SGHRS, CDR2 YFSETQ. CDR3 amino acids: CASSPPGQSYEQYF. The DNA of the CDR3 is TGCGCCAGCAGCCCTCCGGGACAGAGTTACGAGCAGTACTTC.

This clonotype was picked up many times. V usage is TRBV6-5 and J usage is TRBJ2-1; D remains unclear. V dropped 6 bases and J dropped 5 bases, with 11 bases sitting between them. Looked up from germline, CDR1 is MNHEY and CDR2 is SVGAGI. The CDR3 covers 13 residues. CDR3 residues: CASSRTPHNEQFF. The DNA of the CDR3 is TGTGCCAGCAGCCGGACCCCCCACAATGAGCAGTTCTTC.

The table lists this clonotype with many counts. This sequence joins TRBV29-1 and TRBJ1-1; D may be TRBD1 (5 bases). The CDR3 spans 18 residues. Trimming cost V 5 bases and J 6 bases, with 31 bases left between them. Germline loops: CDR1 SQVTM, CDR2 ANQGSEA. The CDR3 sequence: CSVYLRGGRLGRGAEAFF. DNA of the CDR3: TGCAGCGTTTACCTTCGTGGGGGACGATTGGGCCGTGGGGCTGAAGCTTTCTTT.

This chain links TRBV18 with TRBJ1-5; D uncertain. This CDR3 is 12 amino acids long. Per germline, CDR1 KGHSH and CDR2 LQKENI. Trimming left V 5 bases short and J 2 bases short, with 4 bases between. This chain's CDR3 is CASSLGNQPQHF. CDR3 DNA sequence: TGTGCCAGCTCATTGGGCAATCAGCCCCAGCATTTT. The full variable domain, its missing parts supplied by reference TRBV18 and TRBJ1-5, is NAGVMQNPRHLVRRRGQEARLRCSPMKGHSHVYWYRQLPEEGLKFMVYLQKENIIDESGMPKERFSAEFPKEGPSILRIQQVVRGDSAAYFCASSLGNQPQHFGDGTRLSIL.